A single sample is the source of the 24 T cell receptor beta chains below, sequenced in a study of shared clonotypes between healthy human individuals (TCRdb year 2020). The library was generated by the immunoSEQ multiplex PCR assay. In TCRdb, the immuneACCESS table is reduced to in-frame sequences with V and J assigned. These tables do not hold every clone; where another copy was compared, an unresolved V gene accounts for under half, and the others remain unexplained. The sample records about 1 million clones, about four fifths of which are singletons. The ten largest clones add up to 0.5% to 0.6% of the sample. Sequenced sample: memory CD4+ T cells from PBMCs. This sample's cell subset or site label indicates: CD45RA-negative fraction. The receptors were gathered from a man younger than 30 in good health. Some clones in this sample may be carry-over from other donors' samples.

A word on this clone: A far bigger clonotype differs at one base, so this is likely a read error. The chain carries TRBV6-1 and TRBJ2-6; a weak D match, TRBD2 (5 bases). The CDR3 contains 16 residues. The V end was cut by 2 bases, the J end by 0 bases, with 8 bases between. The germline gives CDR1 MNHNS, CDR2 SASEGT. CDR3 amino acids: CASSELDSSGANVLTF. For the CDR3, the DNA is TGTGCCAGCAGTGAATTGGACTCCTCTGGGGCCAACGTCCTGACTTTC.

The genes are TRBV7-9 and TRBJ2-7, with unresolved D. Between the trimmed V and J ends, which lost 0 bases and 3 bases, there was a span of 9 bases. Germline V gene sequence: CDR1 SEHNR, CDR2 FQNEAQ (reference sequence). This CDR3 comprises 14 residues. The CDR3 reads CASSLAGSNYEQYF. The CDR3 DNA sequence: TGTGCCAGCAGCTTAGCGGGATCGAACTACGAGCAGTACTTC.

The rearrangement uses TRBV7-9 and TRBJ2-1; tentative D call: TRBD2 (5 bases). This CDR3 is built from 13 residues. Trimming shortened V by 2 bases and J by 4 bases, and 6 bases separated the two germline ends. CDR1 and CDR2 (germline): SEHNR, FQNEAQ (reference sequence). CDR3 sequence: CASSLQRYNEQFF. CDR3 coding DNA: TGTGCCAGCAGCTTACAGCGGTACAATGAGCAGTTCTTC.

The CDR3 DNA follows: TGTGCCTGGAGTGTCACAGGGGGCCGGGAGACCCAGTACTTC. Protein product: CAWSVTGGRETQYF. This chain links TRBV30 with TRBJ2-5; 9 bases agree with TRBD1. V was pared by 0 bases and J by 5 bases, with 4 bases of the junction left unmatched. Germline loops: CDR1 GTSNPN, CDR2 SVGIG (reference sequence). The CDR3 has 14 residues.

This clone was observed a handful of times. Other DNA sequences from this sample encode an identical CDR3 as well. This chain joins TRBV7-2 and TRBJ2-7, with D tentatively TRBD2 (6 bases). Looked up from germline, CDR1 is SGHTA and CDR2 is FQGNSA. This CDR3 has 15 residues. The V end lost 3 bases, the J end lost 0 bases, and 12 bases lay between the germline ends. CDR3 bases: TGTGCCAGCAGCTTCGGGGGATCGAGCTCCTACGAGCAGTACTTC. This gives the protein CASSFGGSSSYEQYF.

The CDR3, as DNA: TGTGCCAGCAGCCAACCCCACTCACCCCTCCACTTT. Protein product: CASSQPHSPLHF. J is TRBJ1-6 and V is TRBV11-3; D is undetermined. Trimming left V 5 bases short and J 10 bases short, with 9 bases between. Germline V gene lookup returns CDR1 SGHNT and CDR2 YENEEA. This CDR3 spans 12 amino acids. Together with reference TRBV11-3 and TRBJ1-6, the CDR3 gives the full variable domain: EAGVVQSPRYKIIEKKQPVAFWCNPISGHNTLYWYLQNLGQGPELLIRYENEEAVDDSQLPKDRFSAERLKGVDSTLKIQPAELGDSAVYLCASSQPHSPLHFGNGTRLTVT.

The V call is TRBV6-6, the J call TRBJ1-4, with 7 bases that match TRBD1. The J segment lost 5 bases and the V segment lost 7 bases, leaving 10 bases of the junction unmatched. Germline V lookup: CDR1 MNHNY, CDR2 SVGAGI (reference sequence). This CDR3 spans 15 amino acids. The CDR3 nucleotides read TGTGCCAGCACCCCAACAGGGGCGCCAAATGAAAAACTGTTTTTT. It translates to CASTPTGAPNEKLFF.

This clone showed up just a few times. The chain employs TRBV6-6 and TRBJ1-1, with D possibly being TRBD1 (6 bases). This CDR3 has 14 amino acids. Trimming shortened V by 6 bases and J by 1 base, and 12 bases separated the two germline ends. Germline V gene lookup returns CDR1 MNHNY and CDR2 SVGAGI (reference sequence). The DNA for the CDR3 is TGTGCCAGCAGCCCGGGACACAGGAACACTGAAGCTTTCTTT. Protein sequence: CASSPGHRNTEAFF.

The V gene is TRBV19, the J gene TRBJ2-5, with D unclear. V was trimmed by 2 bases and J by 1 base, leaving 11 bases between them. Germline CDR1 reads LNHDA; CDR2 reads SQIVND (reference sequence). The length of the CDR3 is 15 residues. The CDR3 here is CASSITPRRQETQYF. The CDR3 coding sequence is TGTGCCAGTAGTATAACACCCCGGCGCCAAGAGACCCAGTACTTC.

This chain links TRBV6-6 with TRBJ2-1; 9 nucleotides line up with TRBD2. CDR1 is MNHNY and CDR2 is SVGAGI in the germline V gene (reference sequence). CDR3 length: 14 amino acids. V shed 6 bases and J 6 bases; nucleotides not matched to a gene: 6. Here the CDR3 DNA reads TGTGCCAGCAGGTATAGCGGGAGTAGCAATGAGCAGTTCTTC. Its protein product is CASRYSGSSNEQFF.

The CDR3 coding sequence is TGCGCCAGCAGCTCGGACAGGGGAGAAGGGGTCTACATTCAGTACTTC. This sequence encodes CASSSDRGEGVYIQYF. The rearrangement joins TRBV5-1 to TRBJ2-4; 9 positions agree with TRBD1. Germline CDR1 and CDR2: SGHRS and YFSETQ. V was clipped by 3 bases and J by 8 bases; unmatched bases: 12. The CDR3 covers 16 residues.

This clone was counted a single time. The chain has TRBV9 and TRBJ2-1; 10 positions match TRBD2. The CDR3 length is 18 residues. With V trimmed by 0 bases and J by 0 bases, 6 bases remained unmatched. CDR1 and CDR2 (germline): SGDLS, YYNGEE. The CDR3 sequence is CASSVGLAGLNSYNEQFF. The DNA for the CDR3 is TGTGCCAGCAGCGTAGGACTAGCGGGCCTTAACTCCTACAATGAGCAGTTCTTC.

V and J are TRBV4-1 and TRBJ2-2; D call uncertain. CDR1 is MGHRA, CDR2 YSYEKL, per germline. Trimming took 0 bases from V and 6 from J, leaving 2 bases between them. The CDR3 has 12 amino acids. This chain's CDR3 is CASSQDSGELFF. The CDR3 bases are TGCGCCAGCAGCCAAGATTCCGGGGAGCTGTTTTTT.

Regarding this clone: The sample carries other DNA sequences with the same CDR3. The chain is built from TRBV28 and TRBJ1-2, with 8 bases identical to TRBD1. The CDR3 is made up of 14 amino acids. V lost 4 bases and J lost 4; bases outside the gene matches: 5. CDR1 MDHEN and CDR2 SYDVKM come from the germline V gene. CDR3 loop: CASSSGTGVYGYTF. Here the CDR3 DNA reads TGTGCCAGCAGTTCCGGGACAGGAGTCTATGGCTACACCTTC.

The V gene is TRBV4-1, the J gene TRBJ2-1; no definite D call. CDR1 and CDR2 (germline): MGHRA, YSYEKL. The CDR3 runs 17 residues. The V and J ends lost 1 base and 8 bases respectively, with 21 bases between them. This CDR3 is CASSQGSRSVKTYEQFF. The CDR3 DNA follows: TGCGCCAGCAGCCAAGGGAGTAGGAGCGTGAAAACATATGAGCAGTTCTTC.

The chain couples TRBV7-9 to TRBJ2-6; TRBD1 matches 7 bases. The CDR3 consists of 19 residues. Germline V gene sequence: CDR1 SEHNR, CDR2 FQNEAQ (reference sequence). V shed 0 bases and J 4 bases; nucleotides not matched to a gene: 12. The CDR3 protein is CASSLATGQLTVGANVLTF. The CDR3, as DNA: TGTGCCAGCAGCTTAGCCACGGGACAGCTCACGGTGGGGGCCAACGTCCTGACTTTC.

The gene calls are TRBV7-3 and TRBJ2-1; TRBD1 matches at 10 bases. Germline-derived CDR1 and CDR2 are SGHTA and FQGTGA. V lost 5 bases to trimming and J lost 7 bases; unmatched junction nucleotides: 8. This CDR3 region has 15 residues. In DNA form, the CDR3 reads TGTGCCAGCAGCCTGGGACAGGGGCCAGGAAATGAGCAGTTCTTC. Translated: CASSLGQGPGNEQFF.

Notes on this clone: One end of the junction varies from germline; a read error may be responsible. V usage is TRBV20-1 and J usage is TRBJ1-2, with a tentative D call TRBD1 (5 bases). Germline V CDR1 and CDR2: DFQATT, SNEGSKA (reference sequence). This CDR3 is 10 amino acids long. The CDR3 nucleotides are TGCAGTGCTAGAGCGACAGACCCAGACTTC. The encoded protein is CSARATDPDF.

The rearrangement joins TRBV4-1 to TRBJ2-1, with 8 bases aligning to TRBD1. The J segment lost 8 bases and the V segment lost 4 bases, leaving 4 bases of the junction unmatched. This CDR3 is 13 amino acids long. Germline V gives CDR1 MGHRA, CDR2 YSYEKL. The CDR3 loop reads CASSRDRGYEQFF. DNA for the CDR3: TGCGCCAGCAGCCGCGACAGGGGATATGAGCAGTTCTTC.

The J gene is TRBJ2-6, the V gene TRBV19; tentative D call: TRBD1 (6 bases). The V and J ends lost 3 bases and 4 bases respectively, with 16 bases between them. Germline V gives CDR1 LNHDA, CDR2 SQIVND (reference sequence). The CDR3 has 17 residues. The DNA for the CDR3 is TGTGCCAGTAGTATCTTGGTCGAGGGGGACGGGGCCAACGTCCTGACTTTC. It encodes CASSILVEGDGANVLTF.

A word on this clone: The likely explanation is a read error, given a far larger clone one base away. J is TRBJ2-1 and V is TRBV10-3; a weak D match, TRBD1 (5 bases). Looked up from germline, CDR1 is ENHRY and CDR2 is SYGVKD. Trimming left V 5 bases short and J 4 bases short, with 12 bases between. CDR3 length: 14 amino acids. Here the CDR3 DNA reads TGTGCCATCAGTTATTCGGACATATACAATGAGCAGTTCTTC. Amino acids: CAISYSDIYNEQFF.

V is TRBV30 and J is TRBJ2-2; no clear D gene. Trimming pared 0 bases from V and 3 bases from J, leaving 11 bases between. The CDR3 consists of 15 residues. Germline values: CDR1 GTSNPN, CDR2 SVGIG (reference sequence). CDR3 DNA: TGTGCCTGGAGTGTAGGCAGAAGTTACACCGGGGAGCTGTTTTTT. Amino acid sequence: CAWSVGRSYTGELFF.

The V and J genes are TRBV19 and TRBJ1-2; D unclear. Germline V CDR1 and CDR2: LNHDA, SQIVND (reference sequence). The CDR3 length is 12 residues. Between the trimmed V and J ends, which lost 2 bases and 1 base, there was a span of 2 bases. This CDR3 is CASSIHNYGYTF. The CDR3 nucleotides are TGTGCCAGTAGTATACATAACTATGGCTACACCTTC.

The genes are TRBV5-4 and TRBJ1-6, with 10 nucleotides matching TRBD1. CDR1 and CDR2 from the germline V gene are SGHNT and YYREEE (reference sequence). This CDR3 has 15 amino acids. With V trimmed by 0 bases and J by 10 bases, 4 bases remained unmatched. CDR3 loop: CASSLAGTGVSPLHF. As DNA, the CDR3 is TGTGCCAGCAGCTTGGCCGGGACAGGGGTCTCACCCCTCCACTTT.